These 6 T cell receptor beta chains share one sample of origin, sequenced in a study of blood T cell repertoires in COVID-19. TCRdb's copy holds only in-frame clones and misses some; the assay was immunoSEQ multiplex PCR. In the table there are hundreds of thousands of clones, approximately 86% of which are singletons. Sequences were obtained from peripheral blood. These receptors were obtained from a man between 60 and 75 years old with acute or convalescent COVID-19.

The DNA for the CDR3 is TGTGCCAGCAGTCCACGAGCGGGGGCGGGGGAGACCCAGTACTTC. Protein product: CASSPRAGAGETQYF. The rearrangement links TRBV2 to TRBJ2-5; 8 positions agree with TRBD2. Germline V CDR1 and CDR2: SNHLY, FYNNEI. The length of the CDR3 is 15 residues. J gave up 5 bases and V 5 bases, and 10 bases lay outside the gene matches.

The rearrangement joins TRBV6-2 or TRBV6-3 to TRBJ2-2, with TRBD2 identical over 11 bases. This CDR3 has 16 amino acids. V was clipped by 3 bases and J by 6 bases; unmatched bases: 6. Germline V gene sequence: CDR1 MNHEY, CDR2 SVGEGT. The CDR3 sequence: CASSYQGLAVSGELFF. CDR3 nucleotides: TGTGCCAGCAGTTATCAGGGACTAGCGGTTTCCGGGGAGCTGTTTTTT.

This chain connects TRBV7-4 to TRBJ1-3, with a possible D match to TRBD1 (5 bases). With 5 bases removed from V and 3 bases from J, the gap between germline ends came to 8 bases. CDR3 length: 13 residues. Germline CDR1 reads SGHVT; CDR2 reads SQSDAQ. The CDR3 is CASSRGIGNTIYF. The CDR3 DNA sequence: TGTGCCAGCAGCCGGGGGATTGGAAACACCATATATTTT.

The V and J genes are TRBV20-1 and TRBJ1-2; the D is unclear. Germline CDR1 reads DFQATT; CDR2 reads SNEGSKA (reference sequence). The V end lost 5 bases, the J end lost 6 bases, and 7 bases lay between the germline ends. This CDR3 contains 10 residues. CDR3 residues: CSAPRNGYTF. CDR3 bases: TGCAGTGCTCCTAGAAATGGCTACACCTTC.

The V and J genes are TRBV19 and TRBJ2-6, with unresolved D. The CDR3 contains 16 residues. V lost 4 bases and J 0 bases, leaving 10 bases between the germline ends. CDR1 LNHDA and CDR2 SQIVND come from the germline V gene (reference sequence). The CDR3 is CASSTPPGSGANVLTF. CDR3 in DNA: TGTGCCAGTAGTACCCCTCCAGGCTCTGGGGCCAACGTCCTGACTTTC.

The chain links TRBV27 to TRBJ2-4, with 10 bases matching TRBD2. Germline assignment: CDR1 MNHEY and CDR2 SMNVEV (reference sequence). CDR3 length: 14 residues. The V and J ends lost 7 bases and 9 bases, in that order; junction bases with no gene match: 9. As DNA, the CDR3 is TGTGCCAGCAAGGGTCTAGCGGGGGCGGGCATTCAGTACTTC. Translation gives CASKGLAGAGIQYF.